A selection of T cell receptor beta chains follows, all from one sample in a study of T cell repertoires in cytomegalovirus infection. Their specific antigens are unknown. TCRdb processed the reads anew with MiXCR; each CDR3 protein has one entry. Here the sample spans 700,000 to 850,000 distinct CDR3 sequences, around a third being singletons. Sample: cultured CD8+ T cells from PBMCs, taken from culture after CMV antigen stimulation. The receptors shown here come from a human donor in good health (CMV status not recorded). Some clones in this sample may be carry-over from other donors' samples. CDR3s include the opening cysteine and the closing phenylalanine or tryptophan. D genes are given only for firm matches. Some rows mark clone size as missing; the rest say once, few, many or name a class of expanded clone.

CDR3 DNA: TGTGCCAGCATAACTACCGCTTATAGCACAGATACGCAGTATTTT
CDR3 protein: CASITTAYSTDTQYF
V gene: TRBV6-1
D gene: .
clone size: few
J gene: TRBJ2-3

CDR3 DNA: TGTGCCAGCAGCGGCGGGGCAGGGGATGATGAAAAACTGTTTTTT
CDR3 protein: CASSGGAGDDEKLFF
V gene: TRBV11-3
D gene: .
clone size: .
J gene: TRBJ1-4

CDR3 DNA: TGTGCCACCTGGACAGGGTCCAGCACAGATACGCAGTATTTT
CDR3 protein: CATWTGSSTDTQYF
V gene: TRBV24-1
D gene: TRBD1
clone size: .
J gene: TRBJ2-3

CDR3 DNA: TGTGCCAGCACGACGCCAGGGAGCTACGAGCAGTACTTC
CDR3 protein: CASTTPGSYEQYF
V gene: TRBV7-9
D gene: .
clone size: few
J gene: TRBJ2-7

CDR3 DNA: TGTGCCAGTAGTATACTAACAGGGATCTCCTACAATGAGCAGTTCTTC
CDR3 protein: CASSILTGISYNEQFF
V gene: TRBV19
D gene: .
clone size: .
J gene: TRBJ2-1

CDR3 DNA: TGTGCCAGCAGCGTAGATCTAGGGAGAACTGGGGCCAACGTCCTGACTTTC
CDR3 protein: CASSVDLGRTGANVLTF
V gene: TRBV9
D gene: .
clone size: .
J gene: TRBJ2-6

CDR3 DNA: TGTGCCAGCAGTTGGGACGCCCCCAGGGGCCCGGTTATGAAAGAGACCCAGTACTTC
CDR3 protein: CASSWDAPRGPVMKETQYF
V gene: TRBV27
D gene: .
clone size: few
J gene: TRBJ2-5

CDR3 DNA: TGTGCCAGCAGCTTAGTAGGGGACAGGGACCGTACGAACACCGGGGAGCTGTTTTTT
CDR3 protein: CASSLVGDRDRTNTGELFF
V gene: TRBV7-9
D gene: TRBD1
clone size: .
J gene: TRBJ2-2

CDR3 DNA: TGTGCCAGCAGCTTTTCGGCAGGGCTCTCCGAGCAGTACTTC
CDR3 protein: CASSFSAGLSEQYF
V gene: TRBV7-9
D gene: .
clone size: .
J gene: TRBJ2-7

CDR3 DNA: TGTGCCAGCAGTTTTACGACTAGCGGGGGGGAGAATGAGCAGTTCTTC
CDR3 protein: CASSFTTSGGENEQFF
V gene: TRBV6-2/TRBV6-3
D gene: TRBD2
clone size: .
J gene: TRBJ2-1

CDR3 DNA: TGTGCCAGCAGCTTAAACGGGGGCGTCAATCAGCCCCAGCATTTT
CDR3 protein: CASSLNGGVNQPQHF
V gene: TRBV7-6
D gene: .
clone size: .
J gene: TRBJ1-5

CDR3 DNA: TGTGCCAGCAGCTCCCAGGCGGGGGGCAAAAACATTCAGTACTTC
CDR3 protein: CASSSQAGGKNIQYF
V gene: TRBV7-2
D gene: TRBD2
clone size: many
J gene: TRBJ2-4

CDR3 DNA: TGTGCCAGCAGCTCGGACAGCTCCTACGAGCAGTACTTC
CDR3 protein: CASSSDSSYEQYF
V gene: TRBV5-1
D gene: .
clone size: many
J gene: TRBJ2-7

CDR3 DNA: TGTGCCAGCAGCTTTGTAGCAGACCAAGAGACCCAGTACTTC
CDR3 protein: CASSFVADQETQYF
V gene: TRBV5-6
D gene: .
clone size: .
J gene: TRBJ2-5

CDR3 DNA: TGTGCCAGCTCCCCGACGGACACGACCTATCAGCCCCAGCATTTT
CDR3 protein: CASSPTDTTYQPQHF
V gene: TRBV19
D gene: .
clone size: .
J gene: TRBJ1-5

CDR3 DNA: TGCGCCAGCAGTGGAAACCTCGACAGGGGCCCCGCCGATAATTCACCCCTCCACTTT
CDR3 protein: CASSGNLDRGPADNSPLHF
V gene: TRBV10-2
D gene: TRBD1
clone size: .
J gene: TRBJ1-6

CDR3 DNA: TGTGCCAGCAGTTTGGGTAGCGGGTATGCCAAAAACATTCAGTACTTC
CDR3 protein: CASSLGSGYAKNIQYF
V gene: TRBV27
D gene: TRBD2
clone size: few
J gene: TRBJ2-4

CDR3 DNA: TGTGCCAGCAGCTACACGGGACAGGGGTACAATGAGCAGTTCTTC
CDR3 protein: CASSYTGQGYNEQFF
V gene: TRBV12-3/TRBV12-4
D gene: TRBD1
clone size: few
J gene: TRBJ2-1

CDR3 DNA: TGTGCCAGCAGCACGGACATAGATCAGCCCCAGCATTTT
CDR3 protein: CASSTDIDQPQHF
V gene: TRBV9
D gene: .
clone size: .
J gene: TRBJ1-5

CDR3 DNA: TGTGCCAGCAGCTTAGGCCAAGGGAGGCGTGAGCAGTTCTTC
CDR3 protein: CASSLGQGRREQFF
V gene: TRBV7-2
D gene: .
clone size: many
J gene: TRBJ2-1

CDR3 DNA: TGCAGCGTTGACGGCCTAGCGGGGTTCCCTAGCACAGATACGCAGTATTTT
CDR3 protein: CSVDGLAGFPSTDTQYF
V gene: TRBV29-1
D gene: TRBD2
clone size: .
J gene: TRBJ2-3

CDR3 DNA: TGTGCCAGCAGCTCCACAGGGGGCACGGAGAACACTGAAGCTTTCTTT
CDR3 protein: CASSSTGGTENTEAFF
V gene: TRBV7-9
D gene: TRBD1
clone size: .
J gene: TRBJ1-1

CDR3 DNA: TGTGCCAGCAGTGAAGCGCTTGGGCTAGCGGGGGGGATCTACACCGGGGAGCTGTTTTTT
CDR3 protein: CASSEALGLAGGIYTGELFF
V gene: TRBV2
D gene: TRBD2
clone size: .
J gene: TRBJ2-2

CDR3 DNA: TGTGCTAGCAGCTCGAAGAAGGACCGAGAGACCCAGTACTTC
CDR3 protein: CASSSKKDRETQYF
V gene: TRBV7-7
D gene: .
clone size: few
J gene: TRBJ2-5

CDR3 DNA: TGTGCTAGCAGCTTAGGAAACTCCCTGGATACGCAGTATTTT
CDR3 protein: CASSLGNSLDTQYF
V gene: TRBV7-6
D gene: .
clone size: few
J gene: TRBJ2-3

CDR3 DNA: TGTGCCAGCAGCTTAGAATCCTCTGAAGCTTTCTTT
CDR3 protein: CASSLESSEAFF
V gene: TRBV7-9
D gene: .
clone size: few
J gene: TRBJ1-1

CDR3 DNA: TGTGCCAGCAGTGATCTAGGGCGGGGAGGCTACGAGCAGTACTTC
CDR3 protein: CASSDLGRGGYEQYF
V gene: TRBV6-1
D gene: .
clone size: few
J gene: TRBJ2-7

CDR3 DNA: TGTGCCAGCAGTTTAAATTATAATTGGAACACTGAAGCTTTCTTT
CDR3 protein: CASSLNYNWNTEAFF
V gene: TRBV27
D gene: .
clone size: .
J gene: TRBJ1-1

CDR3 DNA: TGCAGCGTCCTCGGGCAGACTGGGGTCAACACCGGGGAGCTGTTTTTT
CDR3 protein: CSVLGQTGVNTGELFF
V gene: TRBV29-1
D gene: .
clone size: .
J gene: TRBJ2-2

CDR3 DNA: TGTGCCAGCAGTTACTCGAGGCGGGGTGGAGTACGAACTGAAGCTTTCTTT
CDR3 protein: CASSYSRRGGVRTEAFF
V gene: TRBV6-6
D gene: .
clone size: many
J gene: TRBJ1-1

CDR3 DNA: TGTGCCAGCAGCTCGGATTGGGATGCAACTAATGAAAAACTGTTTTTT
CDR3 protein: CASSSDWDATNEKLFF
V gene: TRBV5-5
D gene: .
clone size: many
J gene: TRBJ1-4

CDR3 DNA: TGTGCCACCAGTGACAGGACAGGGGGGTGGAATGAGCAGTTCTTC
CDR3 protein: CATSDRTGGWNEQFF
V gene: TRBV24-1
D gene: TRBD1
clone size: once
J gene: TRBJ2-1

CDR3 DNA: TGTGTCAGCACCGAAGGGTACAGGCCTAACACTGAAGCTTTCTTT
CDR3 protein: CVSTEGYRPNTEAFF
V gene: TRBV12-3/TRBV12-4
D gene: .
clone size: .
J gene: TRBJ1-1

CDR3 DNA: TGTGCCAGCAGCGCGGACGGCTCCGAGGGCGAGCAGTACTTC
CDR3 protein: CASSADGSEGEQYF
V gene: TRBV7-9
D gene: .
clone size: few
J gene: TRBJ2-7

CDR3 DNA: TGCGCCAGCAGCCAATATGGACAGGGGGCGACGACCGGGGAGCTGTTTTTT
CDR3 protein: CASSQYGQGATTGELFF
V gene: TRBV4-1
D gene: TRBD1
clone size: .
J gene: TRBJ2-2

CDR3 DNA: TGTGCCAGCAGCTTAGCGCTAGGAGAAAATCAGCCCCAGCATTTT
CDR3 protein: CASSLALGENQPQHF
V gene: TRBV7-2
D gene: .
clone size: .
J gene: TRBJ1-5

CDR3 DNA: TGTGCCAGCAGTCCCGAAGGGTTCCCAGAGTTCTATACCTTC
CDR3 protein: CASSPEGFPEFYTF
V gene: TRBV6-1
D gene: .
clone size: .
J gene: TRBJ1-2

CDR3 DNA: TGCAGTGCCCCGTGGGCTAGCGGGGGAATGTCCGGGGAGCTGTTTTTT
CDR3 protein: CSAPWASGGMSGELFF
V gene: TRBV20-1
D gene: TRBD2
clone size: few
J gene: TRBJ2-2

CDR3 DNA: TGCAGTGCCCCGGGACAGTTCAACTATGGCTACACCTTC
CDR3 protein: CSAPGQFNYGYTF
V gene: TRBV20-1
D gene: TRBD1
clone size: .
J gene: TRBJ1-2

CDR3 DNA: TGTGCCAGCAGTTTAGAGCGGGGGGGCCTTGGAGATACGCAGTATTTT
CDR3 protein: CASSLERGGLGDTQYF
V gene: TRBV27
D gene: TRBD2
clone size: .
J gene: TRBJ2-3

CDR3 DNA: TGTGCCAGCAGTTACCGCTGGAGGGGGCCCTCCTACGAGCAGTACTTC
CDR3 protein: CASSYRWRGPSYEQYF
V gene: TRBV28
D gene: .
clone size: few
J gene: TRBJ2-7

CDR3 DNA: TGTGCCAGCGGACAGGGGGCGAGGATGGCTGGCTACACCTTC
CDR3 protein: CASGQGARMAGYTF
V gene: TRBV7-9
D gene: TRBD1
clone size: .
J gene: TRBJ1-2

CDR3 DNA: TGTGCCAGCAGCCAAGGACGGACTAGCGGGGGTGGCAATACGCAGTATTTT
CDR3 protein: CASSQGRTSGGGNTQYF
V gene: TRBV3-1
D gene: TRBD2
clone size: .
J gene: TRBJ2-3

CDR3 DNA: TGTGCCAGCAGCTTCCGACAGGGGAAAGAGACCCAGTACTTC
CDR3 protein: CASSFRQGKETQYF
V gene: TRBV7-8
D gene: TRBD1
clone size: few
J gene: TRBJ2-5

CDR3 DNA: TGTGCCACCAGCAGTTACGGGACAGGGGGGTTTGAAGCTTTCTTT
CDR3 protein: CATSSYGTGGFEAFF
V gene: TRBV15
D gene: TRBD1
clone size: once
J gene: TRBJ1-1

CDR3 DNA: TGTGCCAGCAGCCCGAATGACAGAGCCGGAAACACCATATATTTT
CDR3 protein: CASSPNDRAGNTIYF
V gene: TRBV7-6
D gene: .
clone size: .
J gene: TRBJ1-3

CDR3 DNA: TGTGCCAGCAGCTCAGGGGAAGCTAACTATGGCTACACCTTC
CDR3 protein: CASSSGEANYGYTF
V gene: TRBV7-8
D gene: .
clone size: few
J gene: TRBJ1-2

CDR3 DNA: TGTGCCAGCAGGCCCTACGCGACAGGGATCCACGAGCAGTACTTC
CDR3 protein: CASRPYATGIHEQYF
V gene: TRBV6-5
D gene: TRBD1
clone size: .
J gene: TRBJ2-7

CDR3 DNA: TGTGCCAGCAGCCTAATAGCGGGGGGGCAGAAAGATACGCAGTATTTT
CDR3 protein: CASSLIAGGQKDTQYF
V gene: TRBV7-8
D gene: TRBD2
clone size: few
J gene: TRBJ2-3

CDR3 DNA: TGCAGCGACATCGCGGACAGAACCTACACCTTC
CDR3 protein: CSDIADRTYTF
V gene: TRBV29-1
D gene: .
clone size: few
J gene: TRBJ1-2

CDR3 DNA: TGTGCCATCAGTTGGGACAGGGGGCTTCCCTACGAGCAGTACTTC
CDR3 protein: CAISWDRGLPYEQYF
V gene: TRBV10-3
D gene: TRBD1
clone size: .
J gene: TRBJ2-7

CDR3 DNA: TGTGCCAGCAGCTCTCCCCTGCAGGGGCAGTATGGCTACACCTTC
CDR3 protein: CASSSPLQGQYGYTF
V gene: TRBV7-9
D gene: .
clone size: .
J gene: TRBJ1-2

CDR3 DNA: TGTGCCAGCAGTTTAAGGACAGGGAGCAATCAGCCCCAGCATTTT
CDR3 protein: CASSLRTGSNQPQHF
V gene: TRBV27
D gene: TRBD1
clone size: .
J gene: TRBJ1-5

CDR3 DNA: TGCGCCAGCAGCGTGCTGACAGGGAGAGGGCAAGAGACCCAGTACTTC
CDR3 protein: CASSVLTGRGQETQYF
V gene: TRBV4-3
D gene: TRBD1
clone size: .
J gene: TRBJ2-5

CDR3 DNA: TGTGCCAGCAGCCCCTTCGGCGGGACTAGCGGGGGGGCGAAAGATGAGCAGTTCTTC
CDR3 protein: CASSPFGGTSGGAKDEQFF
V gene: TRBV6-2/TRBV6-3
D gene: TRBD2
clone size: .
J gene: TRBJ2-1